This T cell receptor (beta chain) was identified during a study of blood T cell repertoires in COVID-19. Study details: Collection of acute and convalescent COVID-19 samples took place in the United States, Italy and Spain. Sources were T cells, B-cell-depleted T cells, or PBMCs; the material itself was cDNA or gDNA.

The J segment lost 2 bases and the V segment lost 4 bases, leaving 5 bases of the junction unmatched. Germline V CDR1 and CDR2: SNHLY, FYNNEI. CDR3 length: 15 residues. As processed by the authors: Estimated nucleated cell counts came from reference gene primer amplification. The assay was immunoSEQ multiplex PCR, and TCRdb's table has in-frame clones only and misses some. V, J and clone size are taken as reported in that table, and D and trimming were inferred from the DNA itself. The sample records a few hundred thousand clones, 89% being singletons. The sequencing sample was made of peripheral blood. The sequence was obtained from a middle-aged man with acute or convalescent COVID-19. The V gene is TRBV2, the J gene TRBJ1-5; 7 bases match TRBD1. The CDR3 nucleotides are TGTGCCAGCAGTGCGAGCGACAGGGGCAATCAGCCCCAGCATTTT. It codes for CASSASDRGNQPQHF.